The sequence of this T cell receptor (beta chain) was determined in a study of cytomegalovirus exposure and HLA in healthy donors. Overall study findings and caveats: Sequencing depth across donors, presence/absence analyses assumed, was roughly uniform.

J gave up 1 base and V 5 bases, and 5 bases lay outside the gene matches. The CDR3 totals 16 residues. The V gene's germline CDR1 is MDHEN and CDR2 SYDVKM. On this clone: What it recognizes is unknown.

The PCR contained 60 Vbeta and 13 Jbeta primers. Sequencing used immunoSEQ multiplex PCR; TCRdb keeps in-frame clones, though not all of them. Among about 200,000 clones listed, 83% were seen once. The sequenced material came from PBMCs. The sequence came from a girl aged 5-17 years in good health and CMV-seronegative. The J gene is TRBJ2-1, the V gene TRBV28, with 10 bases fitting TRBD2. The CDR3 reads CASSPSSGSSYNEQFF. In DNA form, the CDR3 reads TGTGCCAGCAGTCCATCTAGCGGGAGTTCCTACAATGAGCAGTTCTTC.